Below are 11 T cell receptor beta chains sequenced from a single sample in a study of CD8 T cell repertoires and HIV-1 epitope variants. Their antigen targets remain unknown. Sequencing was performed with immunoSEQ multiplex PCR; in TCRdb, only in-frame clones are kept and a portion is missing. The sample lists roughly 4,900 clones, 65% to 70% occurring once. The specimen sequenced was cultured CD8+ T cells derived from PBMCs. The source is a male donor with HIV.

V usage is TRBV7-9 and J usage is TRBJ2-7; D not resolved. V was cut by 1 base and J by 3 bases, with 4 bases left in between. This CDR3 contains 12 residues. Germline V gene lookup returns CDR1 SEHNR and CDR2 FQNEAQ (reference sequence). CDR3 sequence reads: CASSLVNYEQYF. Here the CDR3 DNA reads TGTGCCAGCAGCTTAGTGAACTACGAGCAGTACTTC.

The genes are TRBV6-5 and TRBJ1-6; D is undetermined. Trimming shortened V by 2 bases and J by 11 bases, and 7 bases separated the two germline ends. Germline CDR1 and CDR2: MNHEY and SVGAGI. CDR3 size: 12 residues. The CDR3 sequence: CASSYVGTPLHF. For the CDR3, the DNA is TGTGCCAGCAGTTACGTTGGGACACCCCTCCACTTT.

This clone has a handful of counts. The J gene is TRBJ1-2, the V gene TRBV10-3; D unclear. The germline V gene has CDR1 ENHRY and CDR2 SYGVKD. Trimming took 0 bases from V and 6 from J, leaving 11 bases between them. The CDR3 totals 14 residues. The CDR3 nucleotides are TGTGCCATCAGTGAGTCAGCCACCCTAGATGGCTACACCTTC. This encodes CAISESATLDGYTF.

This clone was recorded a few times. This sequence joins TRBV19 and TRBJ1-2; no reliable D call. Germline CDR1 reads LNHDA; CDR2 reads SQIVND (reference sequence). The CDR3 has 16 residues. The V and J ends lost 0 bases and 1 base respectively, with 12 bases between them. CDR3 DNA sequence: TGTGCCAGTAGTATAGAAGGGCAGGAAATTAACTATGGCTACACCTTC. Protein product: CASSIEGQEINYGYTF. Full variable domain (missing parts from reference TRBV19 and TRBJ1-2): DGGITQSPKYLFRKEGQNVTLSCEQNLNHDAMYWYRQDPGQGLRLIYYSQIVNDFQKGDIAEGYSVSREKKESFPLTVTSAQKNPTAFYLCASSIEGQEINYGYTFGSGTRLTVV.

The sample holds a few counts of this clone. J is TRBJ1-1 and V is TRBV6-5; D might be TRBD1 (5 bases). This CDR3 has 14 amino acids. Trimming took 1 base from V and 3 from J, leaving 9 bases between them. The germline gives CDR1 MNHEY, CDR2 SVGAGI. The CDR3: CASSYWGGDTEAFF. The CDR3 DNA reads TGTGCCAGCAGTTACTGGGGCGGGGACACTGAAGCTTTCTTT.

This chain uses TRBV4-3 with TRBJ2-3; 8 bases are a match to TRBD2. J gave up 1 base and V 4 bases, and 1 base lay outside the gene matches. The CDR3 has 14 residues. Per the germline V gene, CDR1 is LGHNA and CDR2 is YSLEER. CDR3 region: CASSPAGGTDTQYF. As DNA, the CDR3 is TGCGCCAGCAGCCCAGCGGGAGGCACAGATACGCAGTATTTT.

The chain is built from TRBV10-3 and TRBJ2-7; weak D call: TRBD1 (6 bases). V lost 3 bases and J lost 3, with 12 bases in between. Germline CDR1 reads ENHRY; CDR2 reads SYGVKD. The CDR3 contains 14 residues. In DNA form, the CDR3 reads TGTGCCATCAGTGACAGGGGCGAGAACTACGAGCAGTACTTC. Protein sequence: CAISDRGENYEQYF.

This rearrangement joins TRBV28 to TRBJ2-7; TRBD2 aligns across 8 bases. The CDR3 has 14 residues. V lost 3 bases to trimming and J lost 4 bases; unmatched junction nucleotides: 5. The germline V gene encodes CDR1 MDHEN and CDR2 SYDVKM. CDR3 DNA sequence: TGTGCCAGCAGTTTGTCGGGGGGGAAGTACGAGCAGTACTTC. Translated, it gives CASSLSGGKYEQYF.

The chain couples TRBV4-1 to TRBJ1-1; a weak D match, TRBD1 (5 bases). Trimming stripped 0 bases from V and 10 bases from J, with 15 bases between. The CDR3 spans 14 residues. CDR1 MGHRA and CDR2 YSYEKL come from the germline V gene. CDR3 loop: CASSQDSGIRVAFF. CDR3 nucleotides: TGCGCCAGCAGCCAAGATTCAGGGATTCGTGTAGCTTTCTTT.

This rearrangement joins TRBV6-4 to TRBJ2-3; 8 positions agree with TRBD2. Germline values: CDR1 MRHNA, CDR2 SNTAGT. The junction had 5 bases not matched to a gene; V was cut back by 3 bases and J by 6 bases. This CDR3 contains 14 residues. For the CDR3, the DNA is TGTGCCAGCAGTGAGGGACTAGAGTCTGATACGCAGTATTTT. It codes for CASSEGLESDTQYF.

In this sample, this clone is large (0.1 to 1%). J is TRBJ2-7 and V is TRBV6-1; TRBD1 aligns across 9 bases. The CDR3 extends over 14 amino acids. J lost 0 bases, V lost 6 bases, and 3 bases had no gene match. Per germline, CDR1 MNHNS and CDR2 SASEGT. Written as DNA, the CDR3 is TGTGCCAGCAGACAGGGGGCTTCCTCCTACGAGCAGTACTTC. Residues: CASRQGASSYEQYF.